The subject of this entry is one T cell receptor (beta chain). Its antigen is not yet known. Base-call qualities are not available, and no considerably larger clone is one nucleotide away. These data come from a study of cytomegalovirus exposure and HLA in healthy donors (dated by TCRdb to about 2017). In terms of the full investigation: An earlier analysis of several hundred of the donors reported under 300 Gb of sequence data and 95 million to 130 million unique TCR beta sequences obtained from about 200 million T cells. Of the roughly 390 genotyped donors, about 80% fell in the genetic ancestry cluster associated with self-reported Caucasian donors. About 300 gigabases of sequencing data and approximately 93 million unique TCR sequences were included in an early release covering 500 to 750 HLA-typed donors. The later analysis used no new phenotypic data to find candidate immune exposures, relying instead on TCR beta sequences and their occurrence across donors. The study combined high-throughput TCR immunosequencing, statistical association of individual TCRs with disease status, and machine learning to predict cytomegalovirus infection status. A later genetic analysis took genome-wide SNP genotypes for about 65% of the 666 donors and used that subset as a discovery cohort. Because of strong linkage in the cohort, five DR-DQ haplotypes were treated as single units for association and clustering. Alongside the repertoire data, information on donor age, sex, ethnicity and CMV serostatus was compiled. Both class I and class II loci were covered by HLA typing, at four-digit resolution. Every discovery cohort repertoire had been produced on one sequencing platform. The study was designed to test whether signatures of past pathogen exposure could be identified by cataloging public T cell receptors. Across some 400 genotyped donors of the cohort, an average of approximately 240,000 unique TCR beta nucleotide sequences per donor were sequenced, and approximately 17% of those sequences were non-productive. The study used immunosequencing to profile the T cell repertoires of approximately 640 subjects and linked those repertoires to cytomegalovirus serostatus. The number of typed donors differed by locus: roughly 620-630 for A, B, C, DRB1 and DQB1; roughly 510 for DQA1; 606 for DPA1; and roughly 490 for DPB1. A later analysis re-examined previously published TCR beta repertoires from hundreds of donors and added high-resolution HLA genotyping to investigate patterns of TCR occurrence. In an earlier analysis of 587 of the donors, high-throughput TCR beta sequencing was used to judge whether each TCR beta V gene segment behaved as functional or pseudogenic. In addition to the first cohort of 666 subjects, a separate validation cohort of 120 different subjects was used. Results and caveats for the whole study, not just this receptor: Correlated functional status among segregating V segments might be attributable to linkage disequilibrium, but an unknown experimental factor could not be ruled out. Some IMGT-functional V segments, including TRBV6-2 and TRBV6-3, could not be distinguished by the 87-base-pair reads and were therefore excluded. In a later analysis, HLA-associated TCR beta chains were found to be more clonally expanded and to have lower generation probabilities than equally common non-associated chains. A total of about 150 TCR beta chains were listed by the study as associated with cytomegalovirus. According to a later genetic analysis, donors in an Asian-associated ancestry cluster had fewer N-insertions in productive TCRs than the approximately 650-donor mean. Across donors, most TCR sequences were observed very rarely, whereas some public TCRs were present in many individuals. A further reported finding was that TCR beta sequences accurately predicted the HLA-A and HLA-B alleles for most subjects in the first cohort. Because counts were too low, about 18 rarely observed V segments, including chromosome 9 orphons, were excluded from the earlier analysis of about 500 of the donors. A later genetic analysis associated a missense DCLRE1C variant with V-gene and J-gene trimming of TCR beta chains, and an independent cohort replicated the association. Because some donors lacked HLA typing at each locus, the association tests relied only on the typed subset. A later analysis associated 15,000 to 20,000 TCR beta sequences with specific HLA alleles at a false discovery rate of 0.05. Roughly uniform sequencing depth across donors was assumed in presence/absence analyses, although this assumption may not hold. In a later analysis, most CMV-associated TCR beta chains were found to appear HLA-restricted, with HLA associations seemingly driven largely by CMV exposure. A cluster of highly shared sequence variants was judged likely to be a technical artifact of the sequencing pipeline. A later analysis found that TCR association rates varied across HLA loci, with DRB1 alleles showing the most associated TCRs and HLA-C alleles the fewest. Only TCR beta chains were sequenced in this cohort, and the absence of alpha or paired-chain data limited detectable features. The authors suggested that the approach could potentially be generalized to other disease states and immunological phenotypes. Broadly in line with IMGT annotations, most TCR beta V segments showed up in productive rearrangements about 90% or about 30% of the time in an earlier analysis of approximately 600 of the donors. When HLA alleles, especially DR and DQ, strongly co-occurred, attributing TCR associations to individual alleles was difficult. In vitro tests confirmed that a few of the cytomegalovirus-associated TCR beta chains recognize cytomegalovirus antigens. In a later analysis, several top co-occurrence clusters were reported to appear linked to parvovirus B19, influenza, CMV and Epstein-Barr virus. Immune exposure information for the cohort was limited to CMV serostatus. Cytomegalovirus status was reported to be diagnosed by the classifier with high specificity and sensitivity in both the original and validation cohorts.

The CDR3 spans 16 residues, from the cysteine through the phenylalanine. Kept here is only the CDR3 DNA, which spans 48 bases and is read in frame from base 1. Ends trimmed: V by 5 bases, J by 1 base; bases unmatched to a gene: 9. As encoded in the germline V gene, CDR1 is SGHTA while CDR2 is FQGNSA. The library was produced with the immunoSEQ multiplex PCR assay. For the multiplex PCR, a mixture combining 60 forward primers for TCR Vbeta segments and 13 reverse primers for TCR Jbeta segments was used. A multiplex PCR assay on genomic DNA amplified the CDR3 region of rearranged TCR beta genes. The Illumina HiSeq System was used to sequence the amplified TCR beta libraries as 87-base-pair reads. From the authors' description of their analysis: In a later analysis, tens of millions of unique TCR beta chains were counted across the 500 to 850 repertoires, and around 11 million of these chains were shared by at least two donors. To remove PCR and sequencing errors, raw reads were error-corrected and collapsed into unique sequences using a nearest-neighbor algorithm that merged closely related sequences. To assign V, D and J gene segments, CDR3 sequences were aligned to IMGT reference sequences. Each retained sequence needed at least a six-nucleotide match to both a V gene segment and a J gene segment. A rearrangement counted as productive if the CDR3 had no stop codons and remained in frame with V and J, and every other rearrangement counted as non-productive. Following IMGT convention, CDR3 was defined as the stretch from the second conserved V-encoded cysteine to the conserved J-encoded phenylalanine. The earlier analysis of 587 of the donors excluded sequences that lacked an unambiguous match to a single V gene segment. In an earlier analysis of roughly 600 of the donors, a V segment was called functional when productive rearrangements were above 56.7%, and segregating when the standard deviation between donors exceeded 5%. To diagnose cytomegalovirus status from the catalog of TCR beta chain sequences, a statistical classification framework was built. V and J gene assignment, in a later analysis, came from comparing TCR nucleotide sequences with IMGT/GENE-DB human TR gene sequences. A later analysis assigned CDR3 sequences and most-parsimonious VDJ recombination scenarios with the TCRdist pipeline. In a later analysis, each TCR beta chain was defined by its CDR3 amino acid sequence together with its V-gene family, and reads lacking a unique V-gene family were excluded. A later analysis removed over 500 highly shared, low-generation-probability nucleotide sequences to deal with suspected cross-contamination and a sequencing artifact. A later analysis calculated a clonal expansion index for each public chain from normalized within-repertoire ranks of inferred template counts. In a later analysis, generation probabilities were computed with a VDJ recombination model fitted to out-of-frame rearrangements, and the resulting probabilities were checked against IGoR. In a later analysis, TCR-TCR, TCR-HLA and TCR-CMV co-occurrence was scored with hypergeometric tests, and a repertoire-size bias correction was applied to TCR pairs. To estimate false discovery rates, a later analysis permuted the HLA or CMV assignments 20 times. A later analysis grouped co-occurring TCRs with DBSCAN, adding TCRdist sequence similarity when clustering within HLA-allele-positive subsets. Repertoires with fewer than 30,000 or more than 120,000 public chains, plus five repertoires with anomalous nucleotide sharing, were excluded from co-occurrence clustering. This immuneACCESS table, as held by TCRdb, lists in-frame sequences with V and J called but not all clones. Of the missing ones, under half trace to an unresolved V gene in checked studies; the others have no known cause. The V and J calls and clone size were taken over from that table, and D and trimming were inferred from the DNA. The sample table records approximately 130,000 clones; roughly 60% of these occur just once. The top ten clonotypes cover about 2.6% of the sample.

The cohort was made up of roughly 670 healthy bone marrow donors. At the time of sampling, every cohort member was nominally healthy, though immune exposures that went unrecorded were likely present. The donor tested CMV seronegative, placing the donor among the roughly 340 seronegative members of the cohort. Every donor gave a peripheral blood sample, and the peripheral blood mononuclear cells from that sample were used for TCR beta sequencing. Genomic DNA extraction from the blood cell samples was performed with the Qiagen DNeasy Blood Extraction Kit. Sequences were obtained from PBMCs. The sequence is built from TRBV7-2 and TRBJ2-3; 7 bases in the middle match TRBD2. This TCR came from a woman in her thirties or forties in good health and CMV-seronegative. The CDR3 loop reads CASSLYRSGGTDTQYF. The nucleotide sequence reads as follows: TGTGCCAGCAGCCTTTACCGGAGCGGGGGCACAGATACGCAGTATTTT.